The present T cell receptor beta chain was sequenced within a study of blood T cells in healthy people across ages. The ends were cut back, 4 bases at V and 5 bases at J, with 12 bases in the middle. The length of the CDR3 is 14 residues. This clonotype turned up a few times. What it binds is unknown. Study findings and constraints: Naive CD4+ cells and diversity were both higher in long-lived donors than in aged donors. Lack of knowledge of donor CMV status possibly confounded expanded clonotype changes.

Alongside a J-beta primer mix, a sample-barcoded 5' primer served in a second PCR lasting about 7 to 12 cycles. TCRdb recomputed calls from the 5' RACE reads with MiXCR, one row per CDR3 protein. The sample has 1,500,000 or so distinct CDR3 sequences; around 55% are singletons. The study recruited healthy Caucasian donors from Russia who were aged about 6 to 90. The genes are TRBV12-3 or TRBV12-4 and TRBJ1-5; D is possibly TRBD1 (5 bases). The receptor's source is a young man in good health. The specimen sequenced was blood. For the CDR3, the DNA is TGTGCCAGCAGTTCCCAGGGTGGAGATCAGCCCCAGCATTTT. Translation gives CASSSQGGDQPQHF.